This T cell receptor (beta chain) was captured in a study of beta chain features in type 1 diabetes. To note about this clone: Its antigen is undetermined.

The collection from each donor was one heparinised blood draw averaging roughly 0.12 L. Researchers reported sorting CD4+ naive, central memory, regulatory and stem cell-like memory cells via CD45RO/CCR7/CD25/CD127/CD95/CD27. Study conclusions and caveats: In all four CD4+ subsets, TCRB CDR3 length was significantly, moderately reduced in type 1 diabetes. Overrepresentation of cells with high TCR expression could result from cDNA sequencing.

Reverse transcribing all isolated RNA meant expressed TCRB transcripts were sequenced. Sequenced by immunoSEQ multiplex PCR; TCRdb stores in-frame clones only, minus some. The profile shows 330,000 or so clones, around 12% of them singletons. The germline V and J ends were trimmed by 5 bases and 3 bases, with 14 bases remaining between them. In germline, CDR1 is SGHRS, CDR2 YFSETQ. CDR3 length: 15 amino acids. The clonotype comes from a young woman with type 1 diabetes. Sample: naive CD4+ T cells from blood. The chain uses TRBV5-1 and TRBJ2-2; D is possibly TRBD2 (5 bases). The CDR3 nucleotides are TGCGCCAGCAGTCAGGTTCTCGGGGACACCGGGGAGCTGTTTTTT. Protein product: CASSQVLGDTGELFF.